These 21 T cell receptor beta chains came from one sample sequenced in a study of T cell responses to AZD1222 COVID-19 vaccine. TCRdb's table, derived via immunoSEQ multiplex PCR, lists solely in-frame clones and lacks some. The sample comprises around 79,000 clones, around 88% of which are singletons, and approximately 19% rests with the top ten. The sample here was peripheral blood, taken on day 0 of AZD1222 vaccination. These receptors all come from an adult in good health.

This chain uses TRBV4-3 with TRBJ2-2, with 10 bases matching TRBD2. The CDR3 has 18 residues. The J segment lost 5 bases and the V segment lost 0 bases, leaving 9 bases of the junction unmatched. From germline, CDR1 is LGHNA and CDR2 YSLEER. The CDR3 DNA follows: TGCGCCAGCAGCCAAGAATATCCTAGCGGGGGTCTGACCGGGGAGCTGTTTTTT. This gives the protein CASSQEYPSGGLTGELFF.

The chain recombines TRBV7-8 with TRBJ2-1; D call uncertain. V shed 0 bases and J shed 8 bases, with 17 bases lying between them. The CDR3 has 16 residues. Germline CDR1 SGHVS, CDR2 FQNEAQ. The CDR3 DNA follows: TGTGCCAGCAGCTTAGCGGCCAAGCCGGCTTGGGATGAGCAGTTCTTC. Its translation: CASSLAAKPAWDEQFF.

This chain links TRBV28 with TRBJ2-3; 9 bases are a match to TRBD2. Per the germline V gene, CDR1 is MDHEN and CDR2 is SYDVKM. J gave up 1 base and V 6 bases, and 5 bases lay outside the gene matches. The CDR3 contains 15 residues. CDR3 nucleotide sequence: TGTGCCAGCAGGTCTAGCGGGGACGGCACAGATACGCAGTATTTT. Translation gives CASRSSGDGTDTQYF.

The chain couples TRBV6-5 to TRBJ2-5; 7 positions agree with TRBD2. The CDR3 is made up of 13 amino acids. J lost 5 bases, V lost 6 bases, and 6 bases had no gene match. Per germline, CDR1 MNHEY and CDR2 SVGAGI. The CDR3 protein is CASSAGAGETQYF. CDR3 bases: TGTGCCAGCAGCGCGGGAGCAGGGGAGACCCAGTACTTC.

This clone showed up just a few times. This sequence joins TRBV19 and TRBJ2-7; D unclear. CDR3 size: 14 residues. The germline CDR1 and CDR2 sequences are LNHDA and SQIVND (reference sequence). Trimming shortened V by 5 bases and J by 2 bases, and 13 bases separated the two germline ends. CDR3 in DNA: TGTGCCAGTAGTGAAGTTGGCGTAACCTACGAGCAGTACTTC. This encodes CASSEVGVTYEQYF. Together with reference TRBV19 and TRBJ2-7, the CDR3 gives the full variable domain: DGGITQSPKYLFRKEGQNVTLSCEQNLNHDAMYWYRQDPGQGLRLIYYSQIVNDFQKGDIAEGYSVSREKKESFPLTVTSAQKNPTAFYLCASSEVGVTYEQYFGPGTRLTVT.

The chain is built from TRBV5-1 and TRBJ2-7, with TRBD1 identical over 7 bases. V shed 1 base, J shed 1 base, and the junction held 5 bases outside the gene matches. Per the germline V gene, CDR1 is SGHRS and CDR2 is YFSETQ. The CDR3 has 15 residues. For the CDR3, the DNA is TGCGCCAGCAGCTTGTACCCGGGACAGTCCTACGAGCAGTACTTC. As protein: CASSLYPGQSYEQYF.

As DNA, the CDR3 is TGCTGTGGGGGCACTGAAGCTTTCTTT. The encoded protein is CCGGTEAFF. This sequence joins TRBV21-1 and TRBJ1-1. TRBV21-1 counts as a pseudogene. The CDR3 consists of 9 residues.

The chain combines TRBV27 with TRBJ2-1; maybe TRBD2 (6 bases). Trimming removed 4 bases from V and 9 bases from J, with 16 bases in between. The CDR3 spans 14 residues. Germline V gene sequence: CDR1 MNHEY, CDR2 SMNVEV (reference sequence). Here the CDR3 DNA reads TGTGCCAGCAGTTCATTGGGACTCCGAGTTGAGCAGTTCTTC. It yields the protein CASSSLGLRVEQFF.

The rearrangement joins TRBV19 to TRBJ1-4, with 7 bases matching TRBD1. The CDR3 covers 15 residues. V dropped 5 bases and J dropped 0; count of bases not matched to a gene: 3. Germline V gene lookup returns CDR1 LNHDA and CDR2 SQIVND (reference sequence). CDR3 region: CASSPGTATNEKLFF. CDR3 coding DNA: TGTGCCAGTAGTCCAGGGACAGCAACTAATGAAAAACTGTTTTTT. The full variable domain, completed using reference TRBV19 and TRBJ1-4, is DGGITQSPKYLFRKEGQNVTLSCEQNLNHDAMYWYRQDPGQGLRLIYYSQIVNDFQKGDIAEGYSVSREKKESFPLTVTSAQKNPTAFYLCASSPGTATNEKLFFGSGTQLSVL.

This rearrangement joins TRBV4-1 to TRBJ1-2, with 7 nucleotides matching TRBD1. Germline V gene lookup returns CDR1 MGHRA and CDR2 YSYEKL. CDR3 size: 14 residues. Germline trimming cut 3 bases from V and 6 bases from J; bases unmatched to any gene: 7. The CDR3 DNA follows: TGCGCCAGCAGCCATCCCGACAGGGATAATGGCTACACCTTC. Its translation is CASSHPDRDNGYTF.

This rearrangement joins TRBV5-5 to TRBJ2-7; the match to TRBD1 covers 10 bases. Germline CDR1 is SGHKS and CDR2 is YYEKEE (reference sequence). The CDR3 has 15 residues. Trimming removed 5 bases from V and 6 bases from J; junction bases left unmatched: 11. Here the CDR3 reads CASSYGTGVRTEQYF. Written as DNA, the CDR3 is TGTGCCAGCAGTTACGGGACAGGGGTTCGAACCGAGCAGTACTTC.

This clone was counted once. This chain links TRBV19 with TRBJ1-6; D is perhaps TRBD1 (6 bases). The germline V and J ends were trimmed by 7 bases and 10 bases, with 17 bases remaining between them. This CDR3 is built from 14 residues. Germline V gene sequence: CDR1 LNHDA, CDR2 SQIVND (reference sequence). The CDR3 is CASTAGRGRSPLHF. In DNA form, the CDR3 reads TGTGCCAGTACCGCGGGCAGGGGCAGATCACCCCTCCACTTT. Based on the CDR3 plus reference TRBV19 and TRBJ1-6, the full variable domain is DGGITQSPKYLFRKEGQNVTLSCEQNLNHDAMYWYRQDPGQGLRLIYYSQIVNDFQKGDIAEGYSVSREKKESFPLTVTSAQKNPTAFYLCASTAGRGRSPLHFGNGTRLTVT.

V and J are TRBV12-5 and TRBJ1-5; D is unresolved. Trimming took 6 bases from V and 0 from J, leaving 9 bases between them. Looked up from germline, CDR1 is LGHNT and CDR2 is FRNRAP. This CDR3 region has 14 residues. CDR3 in amino acids: CASGSADSNQPQHF. The CDR3 bases are TGTGCTAGTGGGTCGGCTGATAGCAATCAGCCCCAGCATTTT.

Here the CDR3 DNA reads TGTGCCTGGACCGACGGAGCAAATCAGCCCCAGCATTTT. Its translation is CAWTDGANQPQHF. The rearrangement uses TRBV30 and TRBJ1-5; D unresolved. This CDR3 contains 13 residues. In germline, CDR1 is GTSNPN, CDR2 SVGIG (reference sequence). Trimming took off 4 bases at V and 4 bases at J, with 11 bases between the two ends.

The chain couples TRBV30 to TRBJ1-2; TRBD1 agrees at 8 bases. Germline CDR1 is GTSNPN and CDR2 is SVGIG (reference sequence). CDR3 length: 13 amino acids. V shed 0 bases, J shed 8 bases, and the junction held 5 bases outside the gene matches. The CDR3 coding sequence is TGTGCCTGGAGTGTACCGGACAGGGACGGCTACACCTTC. It yields the protein CAWSVPDRDGYTF.

This clone came up a few times. This chain connects TRBV2 to TRBJ1-1; tentatively, D is TRBD1 (6 bases). V lost 8 bases, J lost 4 bases, and 17 bases lay in between. The germline V gene has CDR1 SNHLY and CDR2 FYNNEI. This CDR3 comprises 14 residues. The DNA for the CDR3 is TGTGCCAGCGGGGGCGGGAAATCGGGCACTGAAGCTTTCTTT. Translation gives CASGGGKSGTEAFF.

The J gene is TRBJ1-3, the V gene TRBV2; D call uncertain. Trimming pared 7 bases from V and 3 bases from J, leaving 7 bases between. This CDR3 region has 12 residues. The V gene's germline CDR1 is SNHLY and CDR2 FYNNEI. In DNA form, the CDR3 reads TGTGCCAGCATCGCCGATGGAAACACCATATATTTT. It translates to CASIADGNTIYF.

This clone has just a few counts. CDR3 in amino acids: CASRSRDTSPLHF. The CDR3 DNA reads as TGTGCCAGCAGAAGCAGGGATACTTCACCCCTCCACTTT. The J gene is TRBJ1-6, the V gene TRBV2, with D maybe TRBD1 (5 bases). Germline CDR1 SNHLY, CDR2 FYNNEI. This CDR3 spans 13 amino acids. Trimming removed 6 bases at V and 9 bases at J, with 12 bases between.

The chain combines TRBV3-1 (or the pseudogene TRBV3-2) with TRBJ2-4; the D gene is possibly TRBD1 (5 bases). This CDR3 has 16 amino acids. Germline CDR1 LGHDT, CDR2 YNNKEL (reference sequence). Trimming shortened V by 1 base and J by 0 bases, and 10 bases separated the two germline ends. CDR3: CASSQGGPLAKNIQYF. CDR3 coding DNA: TGTGCCAGCAGCCAAGGGGGCCCTCTAGCCAAAAACATTCAGTACTTC.

V is TRBV6-6 and J is TRBJ2-7; D ambiguous. The CDR3 extends over 12 amino acids. Germline V gene sequence: CDR1 MNHNY, CDR2 SVGAGI (reference sequence). The ends were cut back, 0 bases at V and 7 bases at J, with 7 bases in the middle. This CDR3 reads CASSYSTDEQYF. Written as DNA, the CDR3 is TGTGCCAGCAGTTACTCCACAGATGAGCAGTACTTC.

V is TRBV7-3 and J is TRBJ2-1; possibly TRBD2 for D (5 bases). Germline-derived CDR1 and CDR2 are SGHTA and FQGTGA. V lost 2 bases and J 8 bases, leaving 10 bases between the germline ends. This CDR3 contains 13 residues. The CDR3 DNA reads as TGTGCCAGCAGCTTAGGACTCGTCGATGAGCAGTTCTTC. The encoded protein is CASSLGLVDEQFF.